This TCR beta chain stems from a study of persistence of HIV-infected CD4 T cells. Study at large: CD4+ T cells responding to CMV or HIV-1 Gag were isolated.

V was pared by 6 bases and J by 2 bases, with 16 bases between. This CDR3 has 15 residues. CDR1 is MNHNS and CDR2 is SASEGT in the germline V gene. Whole-study findings and limits: TCRbeta richness was lower in CMV- and Gag-responding cells than in anti-CD3/anti-CD28-responding cells.

The immunoSEQ assay was version 4, run in survey mode. Here immunoSEQ multiplex PCR was the method, and the copy in TCRdb shows in-frame clones only, minus some. The sample contains over 30,000 clones, more than 75% of which appear only once. Note on this clone: The antigen remains undetermined.

Cells were stimulated with overlapping HIV-1 Gag 15-mer peptides. CD40L/CD69 double-negative CD45RO-high memory CD4+ T cells were collected. CD8-depleted PBMCs were stimulated 15 to 20 hours with anti-CD28/CD49d costimulation, CD40-blocking antibody and enfuvirtide. The V and J genes are TRBV6-1 and TRBJ1-2; no firm D call. Source: cultured CD4+ T cells from PBMCs, taken from a patient who received antiretroviral therapy. The clonotype was recovered from an adult with HIV. The donor label of this sample is uncertain. The CDR3 nucleotides are TGTGCCAGCAGACAACCACCCGATAGGAACTATGGCTACACCTTC. This sequence encodes CASRQPPDRNYGYTF.